This T cell receptor beta chain emerged from a study of molecular identifiers for immune sequencing clone quantification. This clonotype was seen many times. Bulk TCR libraries were made with methods that had been previously described and with listed TCR primers. TCRdb reprocessed the PCR reads via MiXCR and lists one record per CDR3 protein. The table lists 40,000 to 45,000 distinct CDR3 sequences, 24% of them singletons. The CDR3 covers 15 residues. Germline V gene data show CDR1 as DFQATT and CDR2 as SNEGSKA (reference sequence). V dropped 0 bases and J dropped 5; count of bases not matched to a gene: 7.

Sequenced input: naive CD8+ T cells from blood, with Jurkat cell RNA spiked in. Subset described: FACS-sorted CD8+CD4-CCR7+CD45RA+ naive T cells. The clonotype was recovered from a human donor in good health. Some libraries in this study had Jurkat cell RNA spiked in. The chain couples TRBV20-1 to TRBJ1-5; TRBD1 agrees at 7 bases. This chain's CDR3 is CSAREAFTGDQPQHF. In nucleotides, the CDR3 is TGCAGTGCTAGAGAAGCCTTTACAGGGGATCAGCCCCAGCATTTT.